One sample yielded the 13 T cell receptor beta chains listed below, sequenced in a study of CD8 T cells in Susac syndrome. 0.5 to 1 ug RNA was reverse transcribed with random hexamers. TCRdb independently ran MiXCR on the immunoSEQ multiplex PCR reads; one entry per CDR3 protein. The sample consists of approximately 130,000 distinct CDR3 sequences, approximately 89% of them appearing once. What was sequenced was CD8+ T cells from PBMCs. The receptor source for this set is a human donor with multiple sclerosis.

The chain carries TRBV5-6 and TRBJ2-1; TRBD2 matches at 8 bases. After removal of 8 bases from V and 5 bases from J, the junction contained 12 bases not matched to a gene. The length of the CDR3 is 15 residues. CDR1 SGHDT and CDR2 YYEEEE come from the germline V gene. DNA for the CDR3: TGTGCCAGTACTAGGTATAGCGGGGTAAACAATGAGCAGTTCTTC. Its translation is CASTRYSGVNNEQFF.

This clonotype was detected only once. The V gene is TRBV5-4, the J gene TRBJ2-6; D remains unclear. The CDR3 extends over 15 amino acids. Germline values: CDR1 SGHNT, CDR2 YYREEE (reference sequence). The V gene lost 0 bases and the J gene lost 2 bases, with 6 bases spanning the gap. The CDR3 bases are TGTGCCAGCAGCTTGGTACATCCTGGGGCCAACGTCCTGACTTTC. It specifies CASSLVHPGANVLTF.

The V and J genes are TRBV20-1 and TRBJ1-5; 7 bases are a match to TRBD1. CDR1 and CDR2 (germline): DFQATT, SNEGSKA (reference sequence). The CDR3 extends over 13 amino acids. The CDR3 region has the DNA TGCAGGACAGGGACGGGAAGCAATCAGCCCCAGCATTTT. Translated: CRTGTGSNQPQHF.

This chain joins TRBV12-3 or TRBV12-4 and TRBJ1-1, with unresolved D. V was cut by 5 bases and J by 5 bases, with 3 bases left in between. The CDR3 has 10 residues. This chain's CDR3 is CASSGTEAFF. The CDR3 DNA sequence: TGTGCCAGCAGTGGGACTGAAGCTTTCTTT.

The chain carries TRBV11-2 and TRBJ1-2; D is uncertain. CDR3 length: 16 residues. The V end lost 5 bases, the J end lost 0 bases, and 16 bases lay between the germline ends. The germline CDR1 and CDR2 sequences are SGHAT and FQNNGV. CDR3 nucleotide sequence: TGTGCCAGCAGCCGTTCCCGGAGCGTTCCTAACTATGGCTACACCTTC. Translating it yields CASSRSRSVPNYGYTF.

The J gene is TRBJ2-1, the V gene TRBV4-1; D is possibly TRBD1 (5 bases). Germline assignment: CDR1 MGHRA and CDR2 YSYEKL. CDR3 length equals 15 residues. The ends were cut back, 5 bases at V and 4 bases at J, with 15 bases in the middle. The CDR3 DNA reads TGCGCCAGCAGCGTAGGGGAACAGATTTACAATGAGCAGTTCTTC. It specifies CASSVGEQIYNEQFF.

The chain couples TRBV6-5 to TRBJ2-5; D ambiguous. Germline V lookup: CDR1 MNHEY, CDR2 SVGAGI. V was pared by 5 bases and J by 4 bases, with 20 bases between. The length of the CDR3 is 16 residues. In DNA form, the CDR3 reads TGTGCCAGCAGTACTTGGAACAGCGACCTTCGAGAGACCCAGTACTTC. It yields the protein CASSTWNSDLRETQYF.

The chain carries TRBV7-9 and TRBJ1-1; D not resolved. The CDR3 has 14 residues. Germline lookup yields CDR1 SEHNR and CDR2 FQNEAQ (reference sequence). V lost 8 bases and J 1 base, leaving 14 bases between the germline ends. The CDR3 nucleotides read TGTGCCAGCCCTAGCCGGGAGGGGAACACTGAAGCTTTCTTT. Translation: CASPSREGNTEAFF.

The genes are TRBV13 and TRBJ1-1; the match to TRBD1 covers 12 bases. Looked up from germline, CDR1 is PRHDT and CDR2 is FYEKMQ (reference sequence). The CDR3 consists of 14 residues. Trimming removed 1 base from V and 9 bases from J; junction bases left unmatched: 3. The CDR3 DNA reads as TGTGCCAGCAGCTTAGCTGGGGACAGGGGGCAAGCTTTCTTT. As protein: CASSLAGDRGQAFF.

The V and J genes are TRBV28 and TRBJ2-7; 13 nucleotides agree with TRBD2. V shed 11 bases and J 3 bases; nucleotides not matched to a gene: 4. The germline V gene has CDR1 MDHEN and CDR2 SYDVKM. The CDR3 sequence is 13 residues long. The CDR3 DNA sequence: TGTGCCGGCGGGACTAGCGGGAACTACGAGCAGTACTTC. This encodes CAGGTSGNYEQYF. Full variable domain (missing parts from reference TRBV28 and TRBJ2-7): DVKVTQSSRYLVKRTGEKVFLECVQDMDHENMFWYRQDPGLGLRLIYFSYDVKMKEKGDIPEGYSVSREKKERFSLILESASTNQTSMYLCAGGTSGNYEQYFGPGTRLTVT.

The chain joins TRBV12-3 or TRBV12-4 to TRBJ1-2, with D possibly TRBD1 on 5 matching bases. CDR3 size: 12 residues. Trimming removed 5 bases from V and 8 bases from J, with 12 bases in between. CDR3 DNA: TGTGCCAGCAGTCTCTCAGGGAACGGCTACACCTTC. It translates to CASSLSGNGYTF.

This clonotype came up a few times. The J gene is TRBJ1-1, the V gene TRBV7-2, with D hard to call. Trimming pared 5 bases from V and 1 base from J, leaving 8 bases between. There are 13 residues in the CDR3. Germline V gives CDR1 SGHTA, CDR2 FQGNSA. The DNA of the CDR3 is TGTGCCAGCAGCCGGGGTGGGAACACTGAAGCTTTCTTT. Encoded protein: CASSRGGNTEAFF.

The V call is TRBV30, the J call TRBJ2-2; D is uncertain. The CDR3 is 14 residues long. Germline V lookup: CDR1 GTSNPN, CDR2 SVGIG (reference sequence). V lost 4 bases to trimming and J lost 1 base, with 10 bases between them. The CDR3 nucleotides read TGTGCCTGGACCCGACCGGAGAACACCGGGGAGCTGTTTTTT. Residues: CAWTRPENTGELFF.